The 27 T cell receptor beta chains below come from one sample, sequenced in a study of T-cell reconstitution after alpha-beta-depleted transplantation in children. Unique molecular identifiers were used to barcode this TCRbeta library. TCRdb recomputed calls from the PCR reads with MiXCR, one row per CDR3 protein. Altogether some 200,000 distinct CDR3 sequences are present, 9.7% being singletons, with the ten largest covering about 5%. Specimen: PBMCs from the stem cell graft donor, collected from the stem cell graft. These receptors originate from a human donor who donated a stem cell graft to a child with SCID.

This clonotype occurred a few times. The chain joins TRBV20-1 to TRBJ1-4; TRBD1 matches 7 bases. J was trimmed by 6 bases and V by 0 bases; bases with no gene match: 7. The V gene's germline CDR1 is DFQATT and CDR2 SNEGSKA (reference sequence). The CDR3 has 15 amino acids. CDR3 nucleotide sequence: TGCAGTGCTAGAGACACAGACAGGGATGATGAAAAACTGTTTTTT. It specifies CSARDTDRDDEKLFF.

In the case of this clonotype: With a much larger clone just one base away, this may be a read error. This chain connects TRBV20-1 to TRBJ1-1, with D maybe TRBD1 (5 bases). The germline gives CDR1 DFQATT, CDR2 SNEGSKA (reference sequence). The CDR3 sequence is 17 residues long. CDR3 loop: CCARAAGVPLSNTEAFF. Here the CDR3 DNA reads TGCTGTGCTAGGGCGGCGGGGGTTCCCTTATCGAACACTGAAGCTTTCTTT.

This clonotype was picked up many times. The chain employs TRBV20-1 and TRBJ2-3; TRBD2 is a possible D gene (6 bases). Germline CDR1 reads DFQATT; CDR2 reads SNEGSKA (reference sequence). The V and J ends lost 0 bases and 4 bases respectively, with 17 bases between them. CDR3 length equals 16 residues. CDR3 sequence (DNA): TGCAGTGCTAGAGATTTTTTAGGAGGGGCCCCAGATACGCAGTATTTT. Translating gives CSARDFLGGAPDTQYF.

This clonotype was recorded many times. The chain carries TRBV12-3 or TRBV12-4 and TRBJ1-3; a possible D gene is TRBD1 (6 bases). V lost 6 bases to trimming and J lost 0 bases, with 9 bases between them. The CDR3 length is 14 residues. The DNA of the CDR3 is TGTGCCAGCAGGGTACAGGGCTCTGGAAACACCATATATTTT. Translating gives CASRVQGSGNTIYF.

This clonotype was picked up many times. The CDR3 is CASRLGVNTGELFF. CDR3 in DNA: TGTGCCAGCAGGCTCGGGGTAAACACCGGGGAGCTGTTTTTT. The rearrangement joins TRBV2 to TRBJ2-2, with a weak D call TRBD2 (5 bases). The CDR3 extends over 14 amino acids. Germline CDR1 SNHLY, CDR2 FYNNEI. Trimming took off 6 bases at V and 2 bases at J, with 10 bases between the two ends.

This clonotype was recorded many times. CDR3 nucleotides: TGTGCCAGCAGCTTGTATGCCGCGAACTCTGGAAACACCATATATTTT. The encoded protein is CASSLYAANSGNTIYF. V and J are TRBV5-6 and TRBJ1-3; D remains unclear. The CDR3 is 16 residues long. Germline V gene lookup returns CDR1 SGHDT and CDR2 YYEEEE. The V gene lost 1 base and the J gene lost 0 bases, with 11 bases spanning the gap.

This clonotype was observed many times. J is TRBJ1-6 and V is TRBV9; D is unclear. V was clipped by 2 bases and J by 5 bases, with 11 bases between them. This CDR3 comprises 15 residues. Germline V gene data show CDR1 as SGDLS and CDR2 as YYNGEE. The CDR3 nucleotides read TGTGCCAGCAGCGTGGACGGTGATGATAATTCACCCCTCCACTTT. Amino acids: CASSVDGDDNSPLHF.

The chain combines TRBV5-5 with TRBJ2-6; 10 nucleotides align to TRBD1. Unmatched junction bases numbered 0, after V lost 4 bases and J lost 2 bases. Germline V lookup: CDR1 SGHKS, CDR2 YYEKEE (reference sequence). The CDR3 extends over 15 amino acids. The CDR3: CASSGQGAGANVLTF. The CDR3 DNA reads TGTGCCAGCAGCGGACAGGGGGCTGGGGCCAACGTCCTGACTTTC.

This clonotype was counted ten times or more. The chain is built from TRBV29-1 and TRBJ2-1; 8 positions match TRBD2. The CDR3 runs to 12 residues. Germline CDR1 and CDR2: SQVTM and ANQGSEA. This CDR3 is CSSGDYYNEQFF. In DNA form, the CDR3 reads TGCAGTAGCGGGGATTACTACAATGAGCAGTTCTTC.

To note about this clonotype: A read error may be the cause here, since a much bigger clone is one base away. The rearrangement uses TRBV3-1 and TRBJ2-7; 8 bases fit TRBD1. The trim removed 7 bases at V and 7 bases at J, leaving 15 bases unmatched. CDR1 is LGHDT and CDR2 is YNNKEL in the germline V gene (reference sequence). This CDR3 is built from 15 residues. CDR3 in amino acids: CASNPFWTGLGEQYF. Written as DNA, the CDR3 is TGTGCCAGCAACCCCTTTTGGACAGGGCTCGGGGAGCAGTACTTC.

This clonotype was seen ten or more times. The chain recombines TRBV5-1 with TRBJ2-3; D unclear. Trimming pared 4 bases from V and 0 bases from J, leaving 6 bases between. The CDR3 spans 13 residues. Per germline, CDR1 SGHRS and CDR2 YFSETQ. The DNA of the CDR3 is TGCGCCAGCAGCGAACCCAGCACAGATACGCAGTATTTT. Protein sequence: CASSEPSTDTQYF.

This clonotype was counted at least ten times. CDR3 residues: CASSYSTGDVRETQYF. The CDR3 nucleotides are TGTGCCAGCAGTTATTCGACAGGGGATGTACGGGAGACCCAGTACTTC. V is TRBV2 and J is TRBJ2-5; 8 nucleotides agree with TRBD1. This CDR3 has 16 amino acids. Germline V lookup: CDR1 SNHLY, CDR2 FYNNEI. Germline trimming cut 5 bases from V and 5 bases from J; bases unmatched to any gene: 13.

There are many counts of this clonotype. The genes are TRBV12-3 or TRBV12-4 and TRBJ2-3; 13 bases map to TRBD2. Trimming cost V 4 bases and J 0 bases; bases outside gene matches: 10. The CDR3 totals 19 residues. DNA for the CDR3: TGTGCCAGCAGTTCGCGACCGGGACTAGCGGGGTCGAGCACAGATACGCAGTATTTT. Protein product: CASSSRPGLAGSSTDTQYF.

This clonotype has a count of ten or more. The chain has TRBV2 and TRBJ2-7; the D call may be TRBD1 or TRBD2 (5 bases each). V shed 7 bases and J shed 2 bases, with 9 bases lying between them. Germline V lookup: CDR1 SNHLY, CDR2 FYNNEI. The CDR3 extends over 12 amino acids. CDR3 protein: CASNRGPYEQYF. The DNA of the CDR3 is TGTGCCAGCAATCGGGGCCCCTACGAGCAGTACTTC.

This clonotype occurred many times. This sequence joins TRBV20-1 and TRBJ1-4, with D tentatively TRBD1 (5 bases). The CDR3 has 12 amino acids. Germline V gene lookup returns CDR1 DFQATT and CDR2 SNEGSKA (reference sequence). V was pared by 6 bases and J by 9 bases, with 14 bases between. CDR3: CSAPKEGQKLFF. In nucleotides, the CDR3 is TGCAGTGCCCCTAAGGAGGGGCAAAAACTGTTTTTT.

The sample holds many counts of this clonotype. V and J are TRBV12-3 or TRBV12-4 and TRBJ1-4; TRBD1 is a possible D gene (6 bases). CDR3 size: 16 residues. V shed 5 bases and J shed 5 bases, with 18 bases lying between them. CDR3 protein: CASSPGTGGQNEKLFF. The CDR3 DNA reads as TGTGCCAGCAGTCCTGGGACCGGGGGGCAGAATGAAAAACTGTTTTTT.

The chain employs TRBV7-3 and TRBJ1-4, with D perhaps matching TRBD1 (5 bases). Trimming took off 1 base at V and 5 bases at J, with 11 bases between the two ends. CDR3 length equals 15 residues. Germline V lookup: CDR1 SGHTA, CDR2 FQGTGA. The CDR3: CASSLMGRPNEKLFF. As DNA, the CDR3 is TGTGCCAGCAGCTTAATGGGACGGCCAAATGAAAAACTGTTTTTT.

V gene TRBV4-2 combines with J gene TRBJ2-2; D remains unclear. The CDR3 consists of 17 residues. Between the trimmed V and J ends, which lost 0 bases and 0 bases, there was a span of 11 bases. Germline V CDR1 and CDR2: LGHNA, YNFKEQ. The CDR3 is CASSQDPWSTNTGELFF. CDR3 DNA: TGTGCCAGCAGCCAAGATCCGTGGAGCACGAACACCGGGGAGCTGTTTTTT.

The rearrangement links TRBV29-1 to TRBJ2-7, with 9 nucleotides matching TRBD1. Germline V gene data show CDR1 as SQVTM and CDR2 as ANQGSEA. The trim removed 2 bases at V and 3 bases at J, leaving 5 bases unmatched. This CDR3 has 14 amino acids. The CDR3 here is CSVEKGQGDYEQYF. The CDR3, as DNA: TGCAGCGTTGAAAAGGGACAGGGAGACTACGAGCAGTACTTC.

This clonotype was seen at least ten times. The CDR3 loop reads CASSFRTEETQYF. The CDR3 coding sequence is TGTGCCAGCAGTTTTCGGACAGAAGAGACCCAGTACTTC. The chain links TRBV12-3 or TRBV12-4 to TRBJ2-5; weak D call: TRBD1 (6 bases). The CDR3 consists of 13 residues. Trimming removed 3 bases at V and 3 bases at J, with 8 bases between.

Many counts were recorded for this clonotype. The V gene is TRBV5-6, the J gene TRBJ2-7; 8 nucleotides line up with TRBD2. The germline V gene has CDR1 SGHDT and CDR2 YYEEEE. With V trimmed by 2 bases and J by 7 bases, 14 bases remained unmatched. CDR3 size: 16 residues. In nucleotides, the CDR3 is TGTGCCAGCAGCTTCCCCGGGACTAGTCTCTCGAAAGAGCAGTACTTC. It is translated as CASSFPGTSLSKEQYF.

The chain recombines TRBV20-1 with TRBJ1-2; 8 nucleotides match TRBD1. CDR3 length: 15 residues. The ends lost 3 bases at V and 5 bases at J; junction bases unmatched: 11. The V gene's germline CDR1 is DFQATT and CDR2 SNEGSKA (reference sequence). In DNA, the CDR3 is TGCAGTGCTAGCAGACAGGGGATCATTTATTATGGCTACACCTTC. Translating gives CSASRQGIIYYGYTF.

This clonotype was picked up many times. The rearrangement uses TRBV28 and TRBJ1-2; D is perhaps TRBD1 (6 bases). V dropped 2 bases and J dropped 3 bases, with 10 bases sitting between them. CDR3 length: 14 residues. Germline assignment: CDR1 MDHEN and CDR2 SYDVKM. Here the CDR3 DNA reads TGTGCCAGCAGTTTAGAACCAGGGGACTATGGCTACACCTTC. It is translated as CASSLEPGDYGYTF.

With regard to this clonotype: A much larger clonotype is one base distant, so this may be a read error. J is TRBJ1-6 and V is TRBV10-3, with D tentatively TRBD1 (6 bases). Per the germline V gene, CDR1 is ENHRY and CDR2 is SYGVKD. The CDR3 totals 14 residues. The V gene lost 4 bases and the J gene lost 9 bases, with 13 bases spanning the gap. In nucleotides, the CDR3 is TGTGCCATCAGTGTGGAACAGGACAGTTCACCCCTCCACTTT. Amino acids: CAISVEQDSSPLHF.

This clonotype occurred many times. This chain joins TRBV5-1 and TRBJ2-5, with TRBD1 identical over 7 bases. The V gene's germline CDR1 is SGHRS and CDR2 YFSETQ. This CDR3 has 15 amino acids. V trimming: 4 bases; J trimming: 4 bases; junction bases outside the gene matches: 10. The CDR3 is CASSPGTAGGETQYF. CDR3 coding DNA: TGCGCCAGCAGCCCTGGGACAGCCGGTGGAGAGACCCAGTACTTC.

This clonotype was recorded at least ten times. This CDR3 reads CASSLDLGRNNGYTF. CDR3 nucleotides: TGCGCCAGCAGCTTGGATTTAGGCAGAAACAATGGCTACACCTTC. The chain uses TRBV5-1 and TRBJ1-2; no reliable D call. The CDR3 consists of 15 residues. V lost 0 bases and J lost 6, with 15 bases in between. CDR1 SGHRS and CDR2 YFSETQ come from the germline V gene.

This clonotype was counted many times. This sequence joins TRBV10-3 and TRBJ2-2; no reliable D call. Germline loops: CDR1 ENHRY, CDR2 SYGVKD. The V and J ends lost 0 bases and 0 bases respectively, with 8 bases between them. This CDR3 has 16 amino acids. Here the CDR3 reads CAISESGTANTGELFF. The CDR3 nucleotides are TGTGCCATCAGTGAGTCGGGCACAGCGAACACCGGGGAGCTGTTTTTT.